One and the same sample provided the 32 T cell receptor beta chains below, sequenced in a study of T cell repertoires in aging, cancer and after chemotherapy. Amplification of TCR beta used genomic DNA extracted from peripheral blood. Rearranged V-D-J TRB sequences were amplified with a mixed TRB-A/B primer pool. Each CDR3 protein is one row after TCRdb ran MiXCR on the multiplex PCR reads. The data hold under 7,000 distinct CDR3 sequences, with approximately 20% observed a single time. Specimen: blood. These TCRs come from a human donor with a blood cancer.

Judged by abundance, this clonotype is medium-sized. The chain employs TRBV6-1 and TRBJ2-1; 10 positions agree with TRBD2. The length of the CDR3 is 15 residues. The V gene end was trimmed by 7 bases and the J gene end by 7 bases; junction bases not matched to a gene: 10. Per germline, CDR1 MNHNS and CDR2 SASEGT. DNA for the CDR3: TGTGCCAGCACGGAAGGGGCTAGCGGGAGAAATGAGCAGTTCTTC. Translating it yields CASTEGASGRNEQFF.

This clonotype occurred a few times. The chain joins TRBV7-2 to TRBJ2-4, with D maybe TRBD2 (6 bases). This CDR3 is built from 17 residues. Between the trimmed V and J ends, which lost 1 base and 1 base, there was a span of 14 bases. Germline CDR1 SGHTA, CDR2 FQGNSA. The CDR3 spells CASSLGSRGRAKNIQYF. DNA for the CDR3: TGTGCCAGCAGCTTAGGATCTCGGGGGAGGGCCAAAAACATTCAGTACTTC.

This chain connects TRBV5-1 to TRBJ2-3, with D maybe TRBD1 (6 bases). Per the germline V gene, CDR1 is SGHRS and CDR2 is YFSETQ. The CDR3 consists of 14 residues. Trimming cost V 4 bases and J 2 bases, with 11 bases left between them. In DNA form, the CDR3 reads TGCGCCAGCAGCCCCGACAGGCCCACAGATACGCAGTATTTT. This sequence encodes CASSPDRPTDTQYF.

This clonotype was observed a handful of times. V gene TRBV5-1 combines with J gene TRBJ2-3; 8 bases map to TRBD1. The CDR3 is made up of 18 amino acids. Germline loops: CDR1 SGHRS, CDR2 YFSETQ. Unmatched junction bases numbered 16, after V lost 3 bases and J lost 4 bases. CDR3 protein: CASSSTTIAGGAADTQYF. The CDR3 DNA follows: TGCGCCAGCAGCTCTACGACGATTGCAGGGGGCGCGGCAGATACGCAGTATTTT.

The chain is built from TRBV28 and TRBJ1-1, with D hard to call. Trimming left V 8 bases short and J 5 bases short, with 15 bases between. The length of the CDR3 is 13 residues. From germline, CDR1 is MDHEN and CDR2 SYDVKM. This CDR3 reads CASRGRVGTEAFF. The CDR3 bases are TGTGCCAGCCGAGGTAGGGTGGGTACTGAAGCTTTCTTT.

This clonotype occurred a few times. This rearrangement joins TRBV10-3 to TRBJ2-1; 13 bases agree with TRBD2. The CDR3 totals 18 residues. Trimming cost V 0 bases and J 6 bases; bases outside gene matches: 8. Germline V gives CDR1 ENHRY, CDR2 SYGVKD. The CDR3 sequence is CAISESYGTSGTGNEQFF. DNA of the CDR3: TGTGCCATCAGTGAGTCGTACGGGACTAGCGGGACGGGCAATGAGCAGTTCTTC.

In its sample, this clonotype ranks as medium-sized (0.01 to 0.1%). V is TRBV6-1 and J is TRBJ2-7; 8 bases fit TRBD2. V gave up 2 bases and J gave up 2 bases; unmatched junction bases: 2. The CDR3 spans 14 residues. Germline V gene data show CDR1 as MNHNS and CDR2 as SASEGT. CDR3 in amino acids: CASSEPGGAYEQYF. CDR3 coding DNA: TGTGCCAGCAGTGAACCCGGGGGGGCCTACGAGCAGTACTTC.

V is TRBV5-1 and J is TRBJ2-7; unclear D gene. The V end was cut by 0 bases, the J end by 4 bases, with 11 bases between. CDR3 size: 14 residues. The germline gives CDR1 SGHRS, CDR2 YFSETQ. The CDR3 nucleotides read TGCGCCAGCAGCTTGGTCTGGGGATTATACGAGCAGTACTTC. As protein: CASSLVWGLYEQYF.

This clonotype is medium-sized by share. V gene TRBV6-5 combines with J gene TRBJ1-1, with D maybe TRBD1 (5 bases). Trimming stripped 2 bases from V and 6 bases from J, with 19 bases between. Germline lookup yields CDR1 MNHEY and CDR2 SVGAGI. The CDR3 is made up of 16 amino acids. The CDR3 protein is CASSYQGEYSRAEAFF. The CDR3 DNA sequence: TGTGCCAGCAGTTACCAGGGAGAGTACAGTAGAGCTGAAGCTTTCTTT.

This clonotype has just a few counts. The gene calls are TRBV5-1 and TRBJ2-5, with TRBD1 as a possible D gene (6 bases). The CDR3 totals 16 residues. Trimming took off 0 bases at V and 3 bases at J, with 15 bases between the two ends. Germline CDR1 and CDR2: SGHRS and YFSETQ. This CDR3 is CASSLGFWGPEETQYF. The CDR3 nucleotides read TGCGCCAGCAGCTTGGGTTTCTGGGGGCCTGAAGAGACCCAGTACTTC.

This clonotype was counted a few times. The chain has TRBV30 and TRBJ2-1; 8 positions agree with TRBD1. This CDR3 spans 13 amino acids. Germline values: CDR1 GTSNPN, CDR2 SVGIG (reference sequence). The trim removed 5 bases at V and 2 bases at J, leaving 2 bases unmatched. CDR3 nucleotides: TGTGCCTGGTCAGGGGGCACCTACAATGAGCAGTTCTTC. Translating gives CAWSGGTYNEQFF.

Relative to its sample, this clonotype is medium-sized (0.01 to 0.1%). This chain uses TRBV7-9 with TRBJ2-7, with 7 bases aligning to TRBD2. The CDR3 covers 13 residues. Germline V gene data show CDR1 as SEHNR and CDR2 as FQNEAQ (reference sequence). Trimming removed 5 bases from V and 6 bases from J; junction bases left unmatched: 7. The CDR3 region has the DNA TGTGCCAGCAGCCTCTGGGAGGGGTTCGAGCAGTACTTC. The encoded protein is CASSLWEGFEQYF.

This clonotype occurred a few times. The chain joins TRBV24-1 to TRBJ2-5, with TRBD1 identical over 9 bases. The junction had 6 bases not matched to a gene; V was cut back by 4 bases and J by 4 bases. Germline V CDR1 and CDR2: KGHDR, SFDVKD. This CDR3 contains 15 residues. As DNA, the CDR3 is TGTGCCACCAGTGAGAGACAGGGGGGGGCAGAGACCCAGTACTTC. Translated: CATSERQGGAETQYF.

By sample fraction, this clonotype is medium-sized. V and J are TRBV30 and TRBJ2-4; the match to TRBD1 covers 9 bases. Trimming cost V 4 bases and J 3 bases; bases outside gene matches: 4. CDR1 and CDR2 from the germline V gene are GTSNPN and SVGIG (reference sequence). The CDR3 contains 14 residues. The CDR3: CAWNRGPDKNIQYF. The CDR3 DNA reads TGTGCCTGGAACAGGGGGCCGGACAAAAACATTCAGTACTTC.

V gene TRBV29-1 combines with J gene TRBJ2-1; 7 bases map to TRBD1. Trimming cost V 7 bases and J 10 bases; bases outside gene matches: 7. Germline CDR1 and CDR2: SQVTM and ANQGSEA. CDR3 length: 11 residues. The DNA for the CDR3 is TGCAGCGCCCAGGGACAGACAGAGCAGTTCTTC. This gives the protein CSAQGQTEQFF.

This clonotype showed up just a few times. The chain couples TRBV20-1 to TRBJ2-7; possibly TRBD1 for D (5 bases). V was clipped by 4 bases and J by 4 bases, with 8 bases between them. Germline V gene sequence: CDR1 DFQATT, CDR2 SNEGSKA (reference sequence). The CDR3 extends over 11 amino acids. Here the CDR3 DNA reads TGCAGTGCTACTCAGGGTTACGAGCAGTACTTC. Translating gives CSATQGYEQYF.

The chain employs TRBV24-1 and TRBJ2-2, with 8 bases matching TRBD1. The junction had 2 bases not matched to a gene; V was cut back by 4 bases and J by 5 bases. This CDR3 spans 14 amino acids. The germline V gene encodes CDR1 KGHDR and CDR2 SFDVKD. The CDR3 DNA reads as TGTGCCACCAGTGAACAGGGGGGTACCGGGGAGCTGTTTTTT. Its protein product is CATSEQGGTGELFF.

This CDR3 reads CASSLGGSGNTIYF. CDR3 nucleotides: TGTGCCAGTAGCCTAGGGGGGTCTGGAAACACCATATATTTT. This sequence joins TRBV19 and TRBJ1-3, with D perhaps TRBD1 (6 bases). Germline values: CDR1 LNHDA, CDR2 SQIVND (reference sequence). The V end was cut by 6 bases, the J end by 1 base, with 10 bases between. The CDR3 has 14 amino acids.

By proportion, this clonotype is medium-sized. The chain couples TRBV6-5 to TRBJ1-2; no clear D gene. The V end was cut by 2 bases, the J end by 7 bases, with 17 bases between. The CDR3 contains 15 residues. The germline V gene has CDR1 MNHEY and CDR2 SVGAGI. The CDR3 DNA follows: TGTGCCAGCAGTTACGTCAGGCAGTCTGCTCTTGGCTACACCTTC. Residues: CASSYVRQSALGYTF.

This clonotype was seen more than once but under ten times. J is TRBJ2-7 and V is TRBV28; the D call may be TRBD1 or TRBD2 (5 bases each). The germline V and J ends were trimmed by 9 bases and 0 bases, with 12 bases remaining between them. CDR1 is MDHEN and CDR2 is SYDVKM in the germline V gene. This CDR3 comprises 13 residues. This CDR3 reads CASGGRNSYEQYF. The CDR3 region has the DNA TGTGCCAGTGGGGGACGGAACTCCTACGAGCAGTACTTC.

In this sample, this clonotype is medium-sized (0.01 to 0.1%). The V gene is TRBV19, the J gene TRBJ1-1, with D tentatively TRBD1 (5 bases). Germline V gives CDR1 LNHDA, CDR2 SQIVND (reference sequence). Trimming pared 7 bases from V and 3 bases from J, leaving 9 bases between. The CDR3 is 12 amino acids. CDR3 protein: CASMQGDTEAFF. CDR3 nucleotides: TGTGCCAGTATGCAGGGAGACACTGAAGCTTTCTTT.

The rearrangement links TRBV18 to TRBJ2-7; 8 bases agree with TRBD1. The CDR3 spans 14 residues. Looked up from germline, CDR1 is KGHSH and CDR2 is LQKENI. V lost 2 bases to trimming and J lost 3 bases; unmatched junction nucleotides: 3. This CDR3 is CASSPIGQGYEQYF. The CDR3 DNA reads TGTGCCAGCTCACCAATCGGACAGGGCTACGAGCAGTACTTC.

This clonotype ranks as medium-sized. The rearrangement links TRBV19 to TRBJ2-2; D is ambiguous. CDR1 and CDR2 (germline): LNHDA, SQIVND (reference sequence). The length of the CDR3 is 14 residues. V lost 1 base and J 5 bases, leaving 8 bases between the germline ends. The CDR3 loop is CASSIGPPTGELFF. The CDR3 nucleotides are TGTGCCAGTAGTATAGGACCCCCTACCGGGGAGCTGTTTTTT.

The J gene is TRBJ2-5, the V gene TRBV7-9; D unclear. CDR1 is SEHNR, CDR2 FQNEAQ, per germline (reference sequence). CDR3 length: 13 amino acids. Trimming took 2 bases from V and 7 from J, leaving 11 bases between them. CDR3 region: CASSLTDTGTQYF. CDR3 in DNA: TGTGCCAGCAGCTTAACCGATACCGGGACCCAGTACTTC. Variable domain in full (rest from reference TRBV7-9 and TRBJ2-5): DTGVSQNPRHKITKRGQNVTFRCDPISEHNRLYWYRQTLGQGPEFLTYFQNEAQLEKSRLLSDRFSAERPKGSFSTLEIQRTEQGDSAMYLCASSLTDTGTQYFGPGTRLLVL.

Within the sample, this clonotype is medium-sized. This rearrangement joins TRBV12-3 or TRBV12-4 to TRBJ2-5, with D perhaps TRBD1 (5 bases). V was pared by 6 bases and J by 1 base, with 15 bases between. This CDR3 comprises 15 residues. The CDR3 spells CASSLNSGIQETQYF. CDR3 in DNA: TGTGCCAGCAGCCTCAACTCAGGGATCCAAGAGACCCAGTACTTC.

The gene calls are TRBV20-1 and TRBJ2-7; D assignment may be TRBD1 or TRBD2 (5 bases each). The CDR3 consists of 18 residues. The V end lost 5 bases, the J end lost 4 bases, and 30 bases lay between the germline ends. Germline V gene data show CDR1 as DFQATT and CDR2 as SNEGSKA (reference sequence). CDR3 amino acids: CSAFSLDMIGGEGYEQYF. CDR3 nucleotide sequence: TGCAGTGCTTTCTCACTTGACATGATTGGGGGAGAGGGGTACGAGCAGTACTTC.

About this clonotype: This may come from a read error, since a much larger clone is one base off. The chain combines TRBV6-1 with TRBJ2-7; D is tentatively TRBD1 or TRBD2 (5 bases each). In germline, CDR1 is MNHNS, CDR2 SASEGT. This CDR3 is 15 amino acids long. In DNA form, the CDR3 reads TGTGCCAGCAGCACCGCCCCCAGGGAGAGCTACGGGCAGTACTTC. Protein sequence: CASSTAPRESYGQYF.

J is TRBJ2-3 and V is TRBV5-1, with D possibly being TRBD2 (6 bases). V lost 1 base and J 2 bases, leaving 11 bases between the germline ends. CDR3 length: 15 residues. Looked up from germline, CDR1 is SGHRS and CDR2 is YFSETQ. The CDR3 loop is CASSLLSGVTDTQYF. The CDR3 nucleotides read TGCGCCAGCAGCTTGCTTTCGGGGGTCACAGATACGCAGTATTTT.

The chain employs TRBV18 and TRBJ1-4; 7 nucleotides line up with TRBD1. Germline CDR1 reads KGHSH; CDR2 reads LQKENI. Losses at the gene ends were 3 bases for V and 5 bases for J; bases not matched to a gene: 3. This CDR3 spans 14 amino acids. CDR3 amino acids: CASSPGTENEKLFF. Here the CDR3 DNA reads TGTGCCAGCTCACCCGGGACAGAGAATGAAAAACTGTTTTTT.

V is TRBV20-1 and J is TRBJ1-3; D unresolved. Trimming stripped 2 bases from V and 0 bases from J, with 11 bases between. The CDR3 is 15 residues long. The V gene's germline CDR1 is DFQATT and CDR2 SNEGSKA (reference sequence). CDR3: CSARPRLFSGNTIYF. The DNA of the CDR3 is TGCAGTGCTAGACCCAGGTTATTCTCTGGAAACACCATATATTTT.

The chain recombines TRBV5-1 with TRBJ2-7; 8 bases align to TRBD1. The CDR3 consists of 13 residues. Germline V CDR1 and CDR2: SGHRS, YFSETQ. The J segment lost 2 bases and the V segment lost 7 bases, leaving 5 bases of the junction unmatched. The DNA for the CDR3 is TGCGCCAGCTCCGGGACAGGAACCTACGAGCAGTACTTC. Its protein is CASSGTGTYEQYF.

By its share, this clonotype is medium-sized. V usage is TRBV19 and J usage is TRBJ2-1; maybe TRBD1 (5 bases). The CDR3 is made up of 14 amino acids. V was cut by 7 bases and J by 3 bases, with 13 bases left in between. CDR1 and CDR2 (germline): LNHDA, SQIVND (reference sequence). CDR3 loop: CASTQGVGYNEQFF. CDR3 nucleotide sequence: TGTGCCAGTACACAAGGGGTCGGCTACAATGAGCAGTTCTTC.